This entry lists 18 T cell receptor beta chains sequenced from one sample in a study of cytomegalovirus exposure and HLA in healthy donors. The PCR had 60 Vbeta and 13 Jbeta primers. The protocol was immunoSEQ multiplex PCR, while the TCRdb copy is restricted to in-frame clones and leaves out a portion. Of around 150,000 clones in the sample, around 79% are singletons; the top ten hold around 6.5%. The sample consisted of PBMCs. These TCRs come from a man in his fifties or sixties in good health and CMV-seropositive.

The CDR3 protein is CSVARSTYEQYF. CDR3 nucleotides: TGCAGCGTTGCCAGGTCCACCTACGAGCAGTACTTC. V usage is TRBV29-1 and J usage is TRBJ2-7, with D unresolved. Germline V gene data show CDR1 as SQVTM and CDR2 as ANQGSEA. The germline V and J ends were trimmed by 4 bases and 2 bases, with 9 bases remaining between them. CDR3 length: 12 amino acids.

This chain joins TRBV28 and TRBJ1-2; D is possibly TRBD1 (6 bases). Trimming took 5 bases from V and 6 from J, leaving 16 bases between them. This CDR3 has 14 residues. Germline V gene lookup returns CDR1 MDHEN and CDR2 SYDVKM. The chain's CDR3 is CASSGEQGYDGYTF. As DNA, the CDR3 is TGTGCCAGCAGTGGTGAACAGGGTTACGATGGCTACACCTTC.

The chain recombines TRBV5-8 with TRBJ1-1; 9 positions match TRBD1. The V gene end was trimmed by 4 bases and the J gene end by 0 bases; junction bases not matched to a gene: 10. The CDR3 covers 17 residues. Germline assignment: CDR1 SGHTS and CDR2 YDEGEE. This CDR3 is CASSLWTGEAMNTEAFF. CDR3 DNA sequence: TGTGCCAGCAGCCTGTGGACAGGGGAGGCGATGAACACTGAAGCTTTCTTT.

The CDR3 DNA reads as TGTGCCAGCAGTTCCCAAGCGGGAGGCACAGATACGCAGTATTTT. Its translation is CASSSQAGGTDTQYF. The genes are TRBV6-1 and TRBJ2-3, with 8 nucleotides matching TRBD2. The CDR3 is made up of 15 amino acids. Unmatched junction bases numbered 5, after V lost 5 bases and J lost 1 base. Germline CDR1 MNHNS, CDR2 SASEGT.

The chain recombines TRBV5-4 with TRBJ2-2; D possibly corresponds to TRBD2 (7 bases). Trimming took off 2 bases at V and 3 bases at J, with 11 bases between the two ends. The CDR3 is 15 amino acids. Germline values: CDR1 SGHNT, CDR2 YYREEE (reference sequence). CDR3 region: CASSFRGGHTGELFF. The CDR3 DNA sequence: TGTGCCAGCAGCTTTAGGGGGGGCCACACCGGGGAGCTGTTTTTT.

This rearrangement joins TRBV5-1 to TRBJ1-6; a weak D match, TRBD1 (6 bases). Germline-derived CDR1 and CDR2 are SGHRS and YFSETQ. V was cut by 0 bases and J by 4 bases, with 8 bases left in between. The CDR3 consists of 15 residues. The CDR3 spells CASSLGTEYNSPLHF. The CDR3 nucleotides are TGCGCCAGCAGCTTGGGGACAGAGTATAATTCACCCCTCCACTTT.

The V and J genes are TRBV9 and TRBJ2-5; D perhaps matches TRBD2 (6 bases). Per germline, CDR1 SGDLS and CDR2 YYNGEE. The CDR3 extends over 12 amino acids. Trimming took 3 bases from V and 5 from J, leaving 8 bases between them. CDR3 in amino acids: CASSGGVETQYF. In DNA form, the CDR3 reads TGTGCCAGCAGCGGGGGGGTCGAGACCCAGTACTTC. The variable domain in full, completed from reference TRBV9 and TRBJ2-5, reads DSGVTQTPKHLITATGQRVTLRCSPRSGDLSVYWYQQSLDQGLQFLIQYYNGEERAKGNILERFSAQQFPDLHSELNLSSLELGDSALYFCASSGGVETQYFGPGTRLLVL.

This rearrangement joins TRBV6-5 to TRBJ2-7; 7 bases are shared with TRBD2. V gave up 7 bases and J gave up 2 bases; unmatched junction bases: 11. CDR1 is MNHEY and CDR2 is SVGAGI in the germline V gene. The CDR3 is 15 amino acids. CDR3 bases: TGTGCCAGCACCCTCTGGAGAGGGAGGGCCTACGAGCAGTACTTC. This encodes CASTLWRGRAYEQYF.

CDR3 DNA: TGTGCCAGCAGTGATGGGGGGGCCCGTAACATTCAGTACTTC. Its protein product is CASSDGGARNIQYF. The chain combines TRBV2 with TRBJ2-4; TRBD2 might be the D (7 bases). Germline V CDR1 and CDR2: SNHLY, FYNNEI. Between the trimmed V and J ends, which lost 3 bases and 7 bases, there was a span of 13 bases. This CDR3 spans 14 amino acids.

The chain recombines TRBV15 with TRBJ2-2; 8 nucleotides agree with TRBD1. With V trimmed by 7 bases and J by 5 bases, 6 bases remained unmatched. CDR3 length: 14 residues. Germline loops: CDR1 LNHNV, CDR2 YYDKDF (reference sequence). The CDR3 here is CATIGQGRTGELFF. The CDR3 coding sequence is TGTGCCACCATCGGACAGGGTCGGACCGGGGAGCTGTTTTTT. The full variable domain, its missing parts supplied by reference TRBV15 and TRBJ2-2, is DAMVIQNPRYQVTQFGKPVTLSCSQTLNHNVMYWYQQKSSQAPKLLFHYYDKDFNNEADTPDNFQSRRPNTSFCFLDIRSPGLGDTAMYLCATIGQGRTGELFFGEGSRLTVL.

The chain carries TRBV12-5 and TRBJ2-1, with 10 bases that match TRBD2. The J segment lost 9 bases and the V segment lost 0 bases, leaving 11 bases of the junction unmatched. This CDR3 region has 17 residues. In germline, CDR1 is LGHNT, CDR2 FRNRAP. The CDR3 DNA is TGTGCTAGTGGTTTGGTAATGGGAGCGGGAGGGCCGGGTGAGCAGTTCTTC. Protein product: CASGLVMGAGGPGEQFF.

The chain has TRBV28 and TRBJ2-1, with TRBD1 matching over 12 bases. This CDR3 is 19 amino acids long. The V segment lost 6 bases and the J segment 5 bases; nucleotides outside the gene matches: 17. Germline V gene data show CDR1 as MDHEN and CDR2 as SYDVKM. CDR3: CASSPGTGGAVAVNNEQFF. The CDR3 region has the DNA TGTGCCAGCAGCCCCGGGACAGGGGGCGCAGTTGCGGTCAACAATGAGCAGTTCTTC.

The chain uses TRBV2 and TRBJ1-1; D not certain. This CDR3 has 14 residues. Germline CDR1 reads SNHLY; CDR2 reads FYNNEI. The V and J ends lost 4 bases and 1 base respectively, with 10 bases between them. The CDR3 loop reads CASSVTPRNTEAFF. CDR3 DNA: TGTGCCAGCAGTGTAACTCCTAGGAACACTGAAGCTTTCTTT. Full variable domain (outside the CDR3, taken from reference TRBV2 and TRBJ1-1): EPEVTQTPSHQVTQMGQEVILRCVPISNHLYFYWYRQILGQKVEFLVSFYNNEISEKSEIFDDQFSVERPDGSNFTLKIRSTKLEDSAMYFCASSVTPRNTEAFFGQGTRLTVV.

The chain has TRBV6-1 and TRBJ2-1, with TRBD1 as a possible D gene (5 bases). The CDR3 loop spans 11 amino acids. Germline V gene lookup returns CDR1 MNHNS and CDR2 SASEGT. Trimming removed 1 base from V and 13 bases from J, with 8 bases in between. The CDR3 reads CASSEGQGQFF. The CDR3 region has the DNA TGTGCCAGCAGTGAAGGTCAGGGACAGTTCTTC.

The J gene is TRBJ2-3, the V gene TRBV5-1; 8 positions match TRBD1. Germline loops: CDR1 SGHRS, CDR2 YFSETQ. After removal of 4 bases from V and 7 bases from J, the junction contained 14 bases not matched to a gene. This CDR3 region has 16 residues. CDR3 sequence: CASSHGLGQGSNTQYF. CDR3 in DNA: TGCGCCAGCAGCCACGGACTTGGACAGGGTTCAAATACGCAGTATTTT.

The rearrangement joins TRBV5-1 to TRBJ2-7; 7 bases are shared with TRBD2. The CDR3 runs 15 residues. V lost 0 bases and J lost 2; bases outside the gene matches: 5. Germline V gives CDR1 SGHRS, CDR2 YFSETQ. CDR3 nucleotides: TGCGCCAGCAGCTTGGAGGGCGGGAGTCCCTACGAGCAGTACTTC. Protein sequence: CASSLEGGSPYEQYF.

CDR3 loop: CAWSLGTNEKLFF. CDR3 nucleotides: TGTGCCTGGAGCCTGGGCACTAATGAAAAACTGTTTTTT. The V call is TRBV30, the J call TRBJ1-4; unclear D gene. Germline CDR1 is GTSNPN and CDR2 is SVGIG (reference sequence). V was cut by 3 bases and J by 2 bases, with 7 bases left in between. This CDR3 is 13 amino acids long.

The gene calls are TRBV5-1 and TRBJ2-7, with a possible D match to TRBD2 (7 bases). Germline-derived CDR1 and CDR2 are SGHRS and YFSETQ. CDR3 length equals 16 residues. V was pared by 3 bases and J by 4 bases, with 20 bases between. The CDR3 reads CASSSAKQGAGYEQYF. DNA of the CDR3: TGCGCCAGCAGCTCCGCGAAACAGGGAGCGGGGTACGAGCAGTACTTC.